This T cell receptor beta chain was obtained from a study of T-cell memory formation after mild COVID-19. Findings of the study overall: The appearance of some responding clones in pre-infection memory suggested that cross-reactive memory joined.

As regards this clonotype: Antigen unknown.

Using its own MiXCR run on the 5' RACE reads, TCRdb lists one record per CDR3 protein. Counted here are fewer than 700,000 distinct CDR3 sequences, approximately 18% occurring once; the ten biggest clones make up 12%. The germline CDR1 and CDR2 sequences are SEHNR and FQNEAQ (reference sequence). The junction had 5 bases not matched to a gene; V was cut back by 10 bases and J by 2 bases. The CDR3 covers 13 residues. The source of this sequence is an adult woman who had mild COVID-19 (a few samples of this study predate the infection). Cell type and time point are not known. The chain employs TRBV7-9 and TRBJ2-1; 7 positions match TRBD1. Sequenced sample: PBMCs or a T cell subset sorted from them (not recorded which). For the CDR3, the DNA is TGTGCCACCCGGGACAGCACCTACAATGAGCAGTTCTTC. Protein sequence: CATRDSTYNEQFF. The whole variable domain, remainder taken from reference TRBV7-9 and TRBJ2-1, is DTGVSQNPRHKITKRGQNVTFRCDPISEHNRLYWYRQTLGQGPEFLTYFQNEAQLEKSRLLSDRFSAERPKGSFSTLEIQRTEQGDSAMYLCATRDSTYNEQFFGPGTRLTVL.